The rows below give T cell receptor beta chains drawn from one sample of a study of blood T cells in healthy people across ages. TCRdb itself ran the 5' RACE reads through MiXCR, one entry per CDR3 protein. The repertoire holds hundreds of thousands of distinct CDR3 sequences, with approximately 40% as singletons. The source material was blood. Receptors were obtained from a man aged 80 or over in good health. The CDR3 runs from the conserved cysteine through the conserved F or W. Each record gives: CDR3 protein, CDR3 DNA, V gene, D gene, J gene, clone size. D genes are given only for firm matches. For some rows the clone size is stated as once, few or many, or as a class when expanded; others skip it.

CDR3aa: CASSLGILAGGRMTAYEQYF; CDR3nt: TGTGCCAGCAGCTTAGGAATCCTAGCGGGGGGGCGGATGACCGCCTACGAGCAGTACTTC; v_gene: TRBV7-2; d_gene: TRBD2; j_gene: TRBJ2-7; abundance: NA
CDR3aa: CASSKTGTEFRETQYF; CDR3nt: TGCGCCAGCAGCAAAACCGGGACAGAGTTCAGGGAGACCCAGTACTTC; v_gene: TRBV5-1; d_gene: TRBD1; j_gene: TRBJ2-5; abundance: NA
CDR3aa: CASRSRGSTDTQYF; CDR3nt: TGTGCCAGCAGGTCTAGAGGTAGCACAGATACGCAGTATTTT; v_gene: TRBV12-3/TRBV12-4; d_gene: NA; j_gene: TRBJ2-3; abundance: few
CDR3aa: CSAREGADYNEQYF; CDR3nt: TGCAGTGCTAGAGAGGGGGCCGACTACAATGAGCAGTACTTC; v_gene: TRBV20-1; d_gene: NA; j_gene: TRBJ2-7; abundance: few
CDR3aa: CASSFTGMLNEKLFF; CDR3nt: TGTGCCAGCAGTTTCACCGGGATGCTGAATGAAAAACTGTTTTTT; v_gene: TRBV14; d_gene: NA; j_gene: TRBJ1-4; abundance: few
CDR3aa: CASSDWTSGSKNIQYF; CDR3nt: TGTGCCAGTAGTGACTGGACTAGCGGCTCCAAAAACATTCAGTACTTC; v_gene: TRBV6-2/TRBV6-3; d_gene: TRBD2; j_gene: TRBJ2-4; abundance: NA
CDR3aa: CASSYPLAPSSYEQYF; CDR3nt: TGTGCCAGCAGTTACCCTCTAGCACCGAGCTCCTACGAGCAGTACTTC; v_gene: TRBV6-6; d_gene: NA; j_gene: TRBJ2-7; abundance: few
CDR3aa: CSADWGDEQYF; CDR3nt: TGCAGCGCTGATTGGGGGGACGAGCAGTACTTC; v_gene: TRBV29-1; d_gene: NA; j_gene: TRBJ2-7; abundance: NA
CDR3aa: CSVAQGRGDYNEQFF; CDR3nt: TGCAGCGTTGCTCAGGGGCGGGGGGACTACAATGAGCAGTTCTTC; v_gene: TRBV29-1; d_gene: TRBD2; j_gene: TRBJ2-1; abundance: few
CDR3aa: CSARRTGGVYGYTF; CDR3nt: TGCAGTGCTAGAAGGACCGGAGGTGTCTATGGCTACACCTTC; v_gene: TRBV20-1; d_gene: NA; j_gene: TRBJ1-2; abundance: NA
CDR3aa: CASGQVPRDTQYF; CDR3nt: TGCGCCAGCGGCCAAGTCCCGCGAGATACGCAGTATTTT; v_gene: TRBV4-3; d_gene: NA; j_gene: TRBJ2-3; abundance: once
CDR3aa: CASQEGQGARDTQYF; CDR3nt: TGTGCTTCACAAGAAGGACAGGGGGCGAGAGATACGCAGTATTTT; v_gene: TRBV6-2/TRBV6-3; d_gene: TRBD1; j_gene: TRBJ2-3; abundance: NA
CDR3aa: CASSSLPRGQTDTQYF; CDR3nt: TGTGCCAGCAGCTCCCTCCCCAGGGGGCAAACAGATACGCAGTATTTT; v_gene: TRBV7-3; d_gene: TRBD1; j_gene: TRBJ2-3; abundance: NA
CDR3aa: CASSLAAGINSPLHF; CDR3nt: TGTGCCAGCAGCTTAGCAGCAGGGATTAATTCACCCCTCCACTTT; v_gene: TRBV7-8; d_gene: NA; j_gene: TRBJ1-6; abundance: NA
CDR3aa: CSAYGTGTGTRETQYF; CDR3nt: TGCAGCGCATACGGGACAGGGACGGGAACTCGGGAGACCCAGTACTTC; v_gene: TRBV29-1; d_gene: TRBD1; j_gene: TRBJ2-5; abundance: many
CDR3aa: CASSQGTSGRRSAKNIQYF; CDR3nt: TGTGCCAGCAGCCAAGGGACTAGCGGGAGGCGTTCGGCCAAAAACATTCAGTACTTC; v_gene: TRBV3-1; d_gene: TRBD2; j_gene: TRBJ2-4; abundance: few
CDR3aa: CATSDSTGGGSETQYF; CDR3nt: TGTGCCACCAGTGATTCTACAGGGGGCGGTTCTGAGACCCAGTACTTC; v_gene: TRBV24-1; d_gene: TRBD1; j_gene: TRBJ2-5; abundance: many
CDR3aa: CASSLASIATGAFF; CDR3nt: TGTGCCAGCAGTTTAGCTTCTATTGCCACTGGAGCTTTCTTT; v_gene: TRBV12-3/TRBV12-4; d_gene: NA; j_gene: TRBJ1-1; abundance: NA
CDR3aa: CASSQPPWRSKNIQYF; CDR3nt: TGTGCCAGCAGCCAACCGCCGTGGCGGAGCAAAAACATTCAGTACTTC; v_gene: TRBV4-2; d_gene: NA; j_gene: TRBJ2-4; abundance: NA
CDR3aa: CASSIRIGERIYTEAFF; CDR3nt: TGTGCCAGTAGTATACGGATTGGGGAAAGGATATACACTGAAGCTTTCTTT; v_gene: TRBV19; d_gene: NA; j_gene: TRBJ1-1; abundance: NA
CDR3aa: CASSRNVQGDTQYF; CDR3nt: TGTGCCAGCAGTCGTAACGTTCAGGGAGATACGCAGTATTTT; v_gene: TRBV6-1; d_gene: NA; j_gene: TRBJ2-3; abundance: NA
CDR3aa: CASSQATGSGQPQHF; CDR3nt: TGTGCCAGCAGCCAGGCGACAGGCTCGGGTCAGCCCCAGCATTTT; v_gene: TRBV16; d_gene: NA; j_gene: TRBJ1-5; abundance: NA
CDR3aa: CASTKGGGAAFSSSYEQYF; CDR3nt: TGTGCCAGCACCAAAGGGGGCGGAGCAGCCTTTTCGAGCTCCTACGAGCAGTACTTC; v_gene: TRBV6-2/TRBV6-3; d_gene: TRBD1; j_gene: TRBJ2-7; abundance: NA
CDR3aa: CSARRRAGPLQETQYF; CDR3nt: TGCAGTGCTAGAAGGAGGGCAGGACCTCTGCAAGAGACCCAGTACTTC; v_gene: TRBV20-1; d_gene: NA; j_gene: TRBJ2-5; abundance: NA
CDR3aa: CSARPGTGKDTQYF; CDR3nt: TGCAGTGCTAGACCTGGGACAGGGAAAGATACGCAGTATTTT; v_gene: TRBV20-1; d_gene: TRBD1; j_gene: TRBJ2-3; abundance: few
CDR3aa: CASSLGDQYNEQFF; CDR3nt: TGTGCCAGCAGCTTAGGGGACCAGTACAATGAGCAGTTCTTC; v_gene: TRBV11-2; d_gene: NA; j_gene: TRBJ2-1; abundance: NA
CDR3aa: CATSMAVNQPQHF; CDR3nt: TGTGCCACCTCGATGGCGGTCAATCAGCCCCAGCATTTT; v_gene: TRBV6-2/TRBV6-3; d_gene: NA; j_gene: TRBJ1-5; abundance: few
CDR3aa: CASSLAGLRRSTDTQYF; CDR3nt: TGTGCCAGCAGCTTAGCGGGACTTCGTCGGAGCACAGATACGCAGTATTTT; v_gene: TRBV13; d_gene: NA; j_gene: TRBJ2-3; abundance: few
CDR3aa: CASSRSRQTEQYF; CDR3nt: TGTGCCAGCAGCCGATCGCGACAGACCGAGCAGTACTTC; v_gene: TRBV7-6; d_gene: NA; j_gene: TRBJ2-7; abundance: once
CDR3aa: CASLAGATYNEQYF; CDR3nt: TGTGCCAGCTTAGCGGGAGCCACCTACAATGAGCAGTACTTC; v_gene: TRBV28; d_gene: TRBD2; j_gene: TRBJ2-5; abundance: NA
CDR3aa: CSAKKTLAGISNEQFF; CDR3nt: TGCAGTGCTAAGAAGACACTAGCGGGAATTAGCAATGAGCAGTTCTTC; v_gene: TRBV20-1; d_gene: TRBD2; j_gene: TRBJ2-1; abundance: NA
CDR3aa: CSVEGRTSGAAYEQYF; CDR3nt: TGCAGCGTTGAAGGTCGGACTAGCGGAGCCGCCTACGAGCAGTACTTC; v_gene: TRBV29-1; d_gene: TRBD2; j_gene: TRBJ2-7; abundance: many
CDR3aa: CASSLALRRTSDVQYF; CDR3nt: TGCGCCAGCAGCTTGGCCCTTCGGCGCACGTCGGATGTGCAGTATTTT; v_gene: TRBV5-1; d_gene: NA; j_gene: TRBJ2-3; abundance: few
CDR3aa: CSARDRQGPSQPQHF; CDR3nt: TGCAGTGCTAGAGATAGACAGGGGCCAAGTCAGCCCCAGCATTTT; v_gene: TRBV20-1; d_gene: TRBD1; j_gene: TRBJ1-5; abundance: NA
CDR3aa: CASSSPDRNIYNEQFF; CDR3nt: TGTGCCAGCAGCTCGCCGGACAGGAATATTTACAATGAGCAGTTCTTC; v_gene: TRBV5-6; d_gene: TRBD1; j_gene: TRBJ2-1; abundance: few
CDR3aa: CASSLPGFGTSGANVLTF; CDR3nt: TGTGCCAGCAGCTTACCAGGTTTCGGGACCTCTGGGGCCAACGTCCTGACTTTC; v_gene: TRBV12-3/TRBV12-4; d_gene: NA; j_gene: TRBJ2-6; abundance: NA
CDR3aa: CSVEEAGGYGYTF; CDR3nt: TGCAGCGTTGAAGAGGCAGGGGGTTATGGCTACACCTTC; v_gene: TRBV29-1; d_gene: TRBD1; j_gene: TRBJ1-2; abundance: many
CDR3aa: CASSFGTTDTQYF; CDR3nt: TGTGCCAGCAGTTTTGGGACCACAGATACGCAGTATTTT; v_gene: TRBV6-2/TRBV6-3; d_gene: NA; j_gene: TRBJ2-3; abundance: many
CDR3aa: CASSAGTIGIEKLFF; CDR3nt: TGTGCCAGCAGCGCGGGGACTATCGGGATCGAAAAACTGTTTTTT; v_gene: TRBV7-9; d_gene: NA; j_gene: TRBJ1-4; abundance: many
CDR3aa: CSASGLAGGQETQYF; CDR3nt: TGCAGTGCTTCGGGACTAGCGGGAGGGCAAGAGACCCAGTACTTC; v_gene: TRBV20-1; d_gene: TRBD2; j_gene: TRBJ2-5; abundance: NA
CDR3aa: CSARSSGERLGYEQYF; CDR3nt: TGCAGTGCTAGATCGTCAGGGGAGAGACTCGGATACGAGCAGTACTTC; v_gene: TRBV20-1; d_gene: NA; j_gene: TRBJ2-7; abundance: NA
CDR3aa: CASSQERGAGNYGYTF; CDR3nt: TGTGCCAGCAGCCAAGAGAGGGGTGCTGGTAACTATGGCTACACCTTC; v_gene: TRBV3-1; d_gene: NA; j_gene: TRBJ1-2; abundance: NA
CDR3aa: CASSSRQGVSNQPQHF; CDR3nt: TGTGCCAGCAGTTCAAGACAGGGGGTAAGCAATCAGCCCCAGCATTTT; v_gene: TRBV28; d_gene: TRBD1; j_gene: TRBJ1-5; abundance: NA
CDR3aa: CSGASAGVLITYEQYF; CDR3nt: TGCAGTGGGGCGTCCGCGGGAGTACTTATTACCTACGAGCAGTACTTC; v_gene: TRBV20-1; d_gene: TRBD2; j_gene: TRBJ2-7; abundance: few
CDR3aa: CASSRGRDSNQPQHF; CDR3nt: TGCGCCAGCAGCCGAGGCCGGGACAGCAATCAGCCCCAGCATTTT; v_gene: TRBV4-1; d_gene: NA; j_gene: TRBJ1-5; abundance: NA
CDR3aa: CASELAGGRDTQYF; CDR3nt: TGTGCCTCGGAGCTAGCGGGGGGCCGGGATACGCAGTATTTT; v_gene: TRBV2; d_gene: TRBD2; j_gene: TRBJ2-3; abundance: NA
CDR3aa: CSVIPGQACNEQFF; CDR3nt: TGCAGCGTTATACCGGGACAGGCCTGCAATGAGCAGTTCTTC; v_gene: TRBV29-1; d_gene: TRBD1; j_gene: TRBJ2-1; abundance: NA
CDR3aa: CASSYGGLESYEQYF; CDR3nt: TGTGCCAGCAGTTACGGAGGGCTGGAATCCTACGAGCAGTACTTC; v_gene: TRBV6-5; d_gene: NA; j_gene: TRBJ2-7; abundance: NA
CDR3aa: CASSDRGQDNQPQHF; CDR3nt: TGTGCCAGCAGTGACCGGGGACAGGATAATCAGCCCCAGCATTTT; v_gene: TRBV6-4; d_gene: TRBD1; j_gene: TRBJ1-5; abundance: once
CDR3aa: CASSPFREHIQYF; CDR3nt: TGTGCCAGCTCACCCTTCAGGGAACACATTCAGTACTTC; v_gene: TRBV18; d_gene: NA; j_gene: TRBJ2-4; abundance: NA